These 21 T cell receptor beta chains share one sample of origin, sequenced in a study of cytomegalovirus exposure and HLA in healthy donors. Profiling relied on immunoSEQ multiplex PCR, and the TCRdb table lists in-frame clones only, not all of them. This sample has roughly 60,000 clones, with roughly nine tenths found just once. Source material: PBMCs. These TCRs come from a woman aged 30 to 39 in good health and CMV-seronegative.

This chain uses TRBV6-6 with TRBJ2-2; the D is unclear. V was trimmed by 3 bases and J by 7 bases, leaving 6 bases between them. CDR3 length equals 12 residues. Germline V gene data show CDR1 as MNHNY and CDR2 as SVGAGI (reference sequence). CDR3 sequence (DNA): TGTGCCAGCAGTTATAGTTTCGGGGAGCTGTTTTTT. Its protein product is CASSYSFGELFF.

This rearrangement joins TRBV6-1 to TRBJ1-1, with 7 bases identical to TRBD1. The ends lost 1 base at V and 11 bases at J; junction bases unmatched: 7. The CDR3 length is 13 residues. Germline V gene sequence: CDR1 MNHNS, CDR2 SASEGT. The chain's CDR3 is CASSEVGARGAFF. The CDR3 bases are TGTGCCAGCAGTGAAGTCGGCGCCAGGGGGGCTTTCTTT.

The CDR3 DNA sequence: TGTGCCAACTCAACGGGGTTACGAGGCACTGAAGCTTTCTTT. The encoded protein is CANSTGLRGTEAFF. V and J are TRBV30 and TRBJ1-1; D unresolved. The CDR3 is made up of 14 amino acids. The V gene's germline CDR1 is GTSNPN and CDR2 SVGIG (reference sequence). The V gene lost 8 bases and the J gene lost 4 bases, with 20 bases spanning the gap.

The rearrangement uses TRBV28 and TRBJ2-7, with TRBD2 as a possible D gene (5 bases). CDR3 size: 11 residues. CDR1 is MDHEN, CDR2 SYDVKM, per germline. V was shortened by 5 bases and J by 9 bases, with 11 bases between the two germline ends. CDR3 DNA sequence: TGTGCCAGCAGTAGAGGGTTCGGGCAGTACTTC. Translating gives CASSRGFGQYF.

The chain joins TRBV5-1 to TRBJ1-1; TRBD1 matches 9 bases. Trimming took 4 bases from V and 4 from J; bases not matched to a gene: 17. This CDR3 is 18 amino acids long. The germline CDR1 and CDR2 sequences are SGHRS and YFSETQ. The CDR3 reads CASSVEPPGQGSFTEAFF. The CDR3 region has the DNA TGCGCCAGCAGCGTCGAGCCACCGGGACAGGGAAGTTTCACTGAAGCTTTCTTT.

The chain is built from TRBV19 and TRBJ1-1; tentatively, D is TRBD1 (5 bases). The length of the CDR3 is 14 residues. Germline values: CDR1 LNHDA, CDR2 SQIVND (reference sequence). The germline V and J ends were trimmed by 2 bases and 4 bases, with 11 bases remaining between them. The CDR3 protein is CASSILGVRTEAFF. DNA for the CDR3: TGTGCCAGTAGTATATTAGGGGTTCGCACTGAAGCTTTCTTT.

The chain employs TRBV27 and TRBJ2-3; weak D call: TRBD2 (6 bases). Germline V lookup: CDR1 MNHEY, CDR2 SMNVEV (reference sequence). There are 13 residues in the CDR3. V gave up 5 bases and J gave up 4 bases, with 10 bases separating them. CDR3 DNA: TGTGCCAGCAGTAGGGACTCCGCAGATACGCAGTATTTT. This sequence encodes CASSRDSADTQYF.

This rearrangement joins TRBV15 to TRBJ2-1, with 7 nucleotides matching TRBD2. The CDR3 spans 18 residues. CDR1 is LNHNV and CDR2 is YYDKDF in the germline V gene (reference sequence). V shed 0 bases, J shed 7 bases, and the junction held 15 bases outside the gene matches. The CDR3 region has the DNA TGTGCCACCAGCAGAGATTTCTCCGGGACTATAGTCTGGAATGAGCAGTTCTTC. This encodes CATSRDFSGTIVWNEQFF.

The chain recombines TRBV28 with TRBJ2-7; TRBD1 matches 9 bases. This CDR3 contains 17 residues. Trimming removed 4 bases from V and 1 base from J; junction bases left unmatched: 11. The germline gives CDR1 MDHEN, CDR2 SYDVKM. CDR3 loop: CASSWEQGASQSYEQYF. Written as DNA, the CDR3 is TGTGCCAGCAGTTGGGAACAGGGGGCCTCACAATCCTACGAGCAGTACTTC.

The V gene is TRBV6-5, the J gene TRBJ1-3, with 7 bases that match TRBD1. Trimming took 5 bases from V and 2 from J; bases not matched to a gene: 3. This CDR3 comprises 14 residues. The germline V gene encodes CDR1 MNHEY and CDR2 SVGAGI. The CDR3 loop reads CASSQDRAGNTIYF. As DNA, the CDR3 is TGTGCCAGCAGTCAAGACAGGGCTGGAAACACCATATATTTT.

This sequence joins TRBV18 and TRBJ2-5, with D perhaps matching TRBD2 (6 bases). The CDR3 runs 14 residues. V was trimmed by 3 bases and J by 5 bases, leaving 13 bases between them. Germline V lookup: CDR1 KGHSH, CDR2 LQKENI. The CDR3: CASSPSSVSETQYF. In DNA form, the CDR3 reads TGTGCCAGCTCACCTTCTAGCGTAAGCGAGACCCAGTACTTC.

The chain employs TRBV30 and TRBJ1-5, with 8 positions matching TRBD1. The CDR3 contains 13 residues. V gave up 2 bases and J gave up 7 bases; unmatched junction bases: 4. CDR1 and CDR2 (germline): GTSNPN, SVGIG (reference sequence). Written as DNA, the CDR3 is TGTGCCTGGAGTCCAGCAGGGGGCCAGCCCCAGCATTTT. This encodes CAWSPAGGQPQHF.

This clone has a single count. The chain carries TRBV5-1 and TRBJ2-3; 9 bases map to TRBD2. This CDR3 contains 17 residues. The germline V gene encodes CDR1 SGHRS and CDR2 YFSETQ. V gave up 4 bases and J gave up 4 bases; unmatched junction bases: 13. The CDR3 coding sequence is TGCGCCAGCAGCGGAGGGACTAGCAGCTTTTCCGCAGATACGCAGTATTTT. It specifies CASSGGTSSFSADTQYF. The complete variable domain, with remaining parts taken from reference TRBV5-1 and TRBJ2-3, reads KAGVTQTPRYLIKTRGQQVTLSCSPISGHRSVSWYQQTPGQGLQFLFEYFSETQRNKGNFPGRFSGRQFSNSRSEMNVSTLELGDSALYLCASSGGTSSFSADTQYFGPGTRLTVL.

The CDR3 region is CASSQVRHGEQYF. The CDR3 region has the DNA TGTGCCAGCAGCCAAGTCCGCCACGGCGAGCAGTACTTC. The chain combines TRBV14 with TRBJ2-7; no definite D call. Germline V gene lookup returns CDR1 SGHDN and CDR2 FVKESK. This CDR3 comprises 13 residues. V gave up 1 base and J gave up 6 bases, with 10 bases separating them. Full variable domain (outside the CDR3, taken from reference TRBV14 and TRBJ2-7): EAGVTQFPSHSVIEKGQTVTLRCDPISGHDNLYWYRRVMGKEIKFLLHFVKESKQDESGMPNNRFLAERTGGTYSTLKVQPAELEDSGVYFCASSQVRHGEQYFGPGTRLTVT.

This clone occurred once. The chain recombines TRBV7-9 with TRBJ2-2, with D possibly matching TRBD1 (7 bases). Germline V CDR1 and CDR2: SEHNR, FQNEAQ (reference sequence). The CDR3 runs to 15 residues. The germline V and J ends were trimmed by 1 base and 8 bases, with 14 bases remaining between them. The CDR3 DNA follows: TGTGCCAGCAGCTTAGGCGGGACAGCGGCTGGGGAGCTGTTTTTT. This sequence encodes CASSLGGTAAGELFF.

This clone was counted once. J is TRBJ1-5 and V is TRBV9, with 8 nucleotides matching TRBD1. CDR1 SGDLS and CDR2 YYNGEE come from the germline V gene. This CDR3 has 15 amino acids. Trimming took 4 bases from V and 4 from J; bases not matched to a gene: 7. CDR3 in DNA: TGTGCCAGCAGCCTCCAGGGGGCGACGAATCAGCCCCAGCATTTT. It specifies CASSLQGATNQPQHF. The whole variable domain, filled in from reference TRBV9 and TRBJ1-5, reads DSGVTQTPKHLITATGQRVTLRCSPRSGDLSVYWYQQSLDQGLQFLIQYYNGEERAKGNILERFSAQQFPDLHSELNLSSLELGDSALYFCASSLQGATNQPQHFGDGTRLSIL.

V gene TRBV7-9 combines with J gene TRBJ2-1; 13 bases fit TRBD2. The CDR3 is 16 residues long. Germline CDR1 reads SEHNR; CDR2 reads FQNEAQ (reference sequence). Trimming removed 7 bases from V and 7 bases from J; junction bases left unmatched: 10. CDR3 residues: CASIQPGTSGVNEQFF. CDR3 in DNA: TGTGCCAGCATTCAGCCCGGGACTAGCGGGGTTAATGAGCAGTTCTTC.

The V and J genes are TRBV27 and TRBJ2-1; the match to TRBD1 covers 7 bases. Trimming took 5 bases from V and 5 from J; bases not matched to a gene: 6. CDR1 and CDR2 (germline): MNHEY, SMNVEV (reference sequence). The CDR3 has 14 amino acids. CDR3 region: CASSTPGQHNEQFF. The CDR3 DNA reads TGTGCCAGCAGTACCCCGGGACAGCACAATGAGCAGTTCTTC.

The rearrangement links TRBV6-1 to TRBJ1-2, with D possibly matching TRBD1 (6 bases). The CDR3 consists of 13 residues. V lost 7 bases and J lost 8, with 17 bases in between. In germline, CDR1 is MNHNS, CDR2 SASEGT. The CDR3 reads CASTRQVQGGYTF. The CDR3 DNA is TGTGCCAGCACTAGACAGGTTCAGGGCGGCTACACCTTC.

The chain couples TRBV19 to TRBJ1-2; D is undetermined. The CDR3 covers 19 residues. V lost 3 bases to trimming and J lost 4 bases, with 27 bases between them. CDR1 is LNHDA, CDR2 SQIVND, per germline (reference sequence). This chain's CDR3 is CASSMYSPGIGQVGYGYTF. CDR3 bases: TGTGCCAGTAGTATGTATTCGCCCGGGATCGGGCAAGTGGGCTATGGCTACACCTTC.

This clone was seen only once. The chain carries TRBV30 and TRBJ2-7, with TRBD1 as a possible D gene (5 bases). V shed 4 bases and J shed 1 base, with 11 bases lying between them. CDR1 and CDR2 (germline): GTSNPN, SVGIG (reference sequence). The CDR3 loop spans 13 amino acids. The CDR3 is CAWKGYGSYEQYF. The CDR3 coding sequence is TGTGCCTGGAAGGGGTATGGATCCTACGAGCAGTACTTC.